These T cell receptor beta chains were read from a single sample in a study of blood T cell repertoires in COVID-19. Method: immunoSEQ multiplex PCR; TCRdb's copy keeps in-frame clones and lacks some. The data contain about 110,000 clones, approximately 82% of them singletons. Sequenced: peripheral blood. These receptors were obtained from a woman aged 80 or older with acute or convalescent COVID-19. CDR3s include the opening cysteine and the closing phenylalanine or tryptophan. Fields, in order: V gene, J gene, clone size, D gene, CDR3 protein, CDR3 DNA. A D gene is named only where the DNA matches it firmly. Size values are once, few and many counts, or a class for expanded clones, and some rows have none.

TRBV3-1/TRBV3-2	TRBJ1-3	once	.	CASSQGGGISGNTIYF	TGTGCCAGCAGCCAAGGGGGGGGGATCTCTGGAAACACCATATATTTT
TRBV6-5	TRBJ2-2	.	TRBD2	CASSFRGLAGAGELFF	TGTGCCAGCAGTTTCCGCGGACTAGCGGGAGCCGGGGAGCTGTTTTTT
TRBV21-1	TRBJ1-2	few	.	CASSKGQTAYGYTF	TGTGCCAGCAGCAAAGGTCAGACAGCGTATGGCTACACCTTC
TRBV30	TRBJ1-3	.	.	CARKPKPGVGGSSGNTIYF	TGTGCCCGAAAACCAAAGCCAGGGGTAGGAGGAAGCTCTGGAAACACCATATATTTT
TRBV5-6	TRBJ1-1	.	.	CASSNAQGVDTEAFF	TGTGCCAGCAGCAATGCCCAGGGTGTGGACACTGAAGCTTTCTTT
TRBV2	TRBJ2-5	.	TRBD2	CASSGLAGGRETQYF	TGTGCCAGCAGTGGACTAGCGGGAGGTAGGGAGACCCAGTACTTC
TRBV19	TRBJ2-1	.	.	CASSSGFQTYNEQFF	TGTGCCAGCAGTTCGGGTTTTCAAACCTACAATGAGCAGTTCTTC
TRBV20-1	TRBJ1-3	.	.	CSASSYRGLPGKAGNTIYF	TGCAGTGCTAGTTCCTATCGAGGTCTCCCAGGGAAGGCGGGAAACACCATATATTTT
TRBV19	TRBJ1-2	.	.	CASSIAPADRIHYGYTF	TGTGCCAGTAGTATAGCCCCCGCGGACAGAATACACTATGGCTACACCTTC
TRBV6-1	TRBJ1-5	.	TRBD1	CASSERTGGGQPQHF	TGTGCCAGCAGTGAAAGGACAGGGGGAGGACAGCCCCAGCATTTT
TRBV10-3	TRBJ1-6	once	.	CATGTQYNSPLHF	TGTGCCACCGGGACACAATATAATTCACCCCTCCACTTT
TRBV19	TRBJ2-5	.	TRBD2	CASSTAGGIKTQYF	TGTGCCAGTAGTACCGCCGGGGGGATCAAGACCCAGTACTTC
TRBV12-3/TRBV12-4	TRBJ1-2	once	.	CASSTGLYGYTF	TGTGCCAGCAGTACAGGCCTCTATGGCTACACCTTC
TRBV9	TRBJ2-1	.	TRBD1	CASSVGGGTGNNEQFF	TGTGCCAGCAGCGTAGGGGGCGGGACAGGGAACAATGAGCAGTTCTTC
TRBV6-5	TRBJ1-2	.	.	CASDLGNNYGYTF	TGTGCCAGCGATCTTGGCAACAACTATGGCTACACCTTC
TRBV20-1	TRBJ1-2	.	.	CSARTAAGYTF	TGCAGTGCTAGAACCGCCGCGGGCTACACCTTC
TRBV7-2	TRBJ1-3	.	.	CASSLVGLAESSGNTIYF	TGTGCCAGCAGCTTAGTCGGTTTAGCCGAATCTTCTGGAAACACCATATATTTT
TRBV5-1	TRBJ1-5	few	TRBD1	CASSRTGGVDQPQHF	TGCGCCAGCAGCAGGACAGGGGGTGTCGATCAGCCCCAGCATTTT
TRBV7-2	TRBJ1-5	.	.	CASSLDGKNQPQHF	TGTGCCAGCAGCCTGGACGGGAAAAATCAGCCCCAGCATTTT
TRBV3-1/TRBV3-2	TRBJ1-1	.	TRBD1	CASSPGTGVIAEAFF	TGTGCCAGCAGCCCAGGGACAGGGGTCATCGCTGAAGCTTTCTTT
TRBV5-1	TRBJ2-3	.	TRBD2	CASSPAAGVIGDTQYF	TGCGCCAGCAGCCCGGCGGCGGGGGTCATCGGGGATACGCAGTATTTT
TRBV5-6	TRBJ2-4	once	.	CASSLVDGENIQYF	TGTGCCAGCAGCTTGGTGGACGGGGAAAACATTCAGTACTTC
TRBV12-3/TRBV12-4	TRBJ1-4	.	.	CASSLGTAEKLFF	TGTGCCAGCAGTCTCGGGACTGCGGAAAAACTGTTTTTT
TRBV7-9	TRBJ2-7	.	.	CASSHLQDYEQYF	TGTGCCAGCAGTCACCTCCAGGACTACGAGCAGTACTTC
TRBV7-3	TRBJ1-2	once	.	CASSLTSGNYGYTF	TGTGCCAGCAGCTTAACTTCGGGGAACTATGGCTACACCTTC
TRBV7-7	TRBJ2-1	.	.	CASSLNDWRNEQFF	TGTGCCAGCAGCTTAAACGATTGGAGGAATGAGCAGTTCTTC
TRBV5-1	TRBJ2-4	once	TRBD1	CASSSWTGRPNIQYF	TGCGCCAGCAGCTCCTGGACAGGGCGCCCGAACATTCAGTACTTC
TRBV18	TRBJ2-3	.	TRBD2	CASSPGLVMTDTQYF	TGTGCCAGCTCACCGGGACTAGTTATGACAGATACGCAGTATTTT
TRBV6-5	TRBJ1-5	few	TRBD1	CASSRDSYNQPQHF	TGTGCCAGCAGCCGGGACAGCTACAATCAGCCCCAGCATTTT